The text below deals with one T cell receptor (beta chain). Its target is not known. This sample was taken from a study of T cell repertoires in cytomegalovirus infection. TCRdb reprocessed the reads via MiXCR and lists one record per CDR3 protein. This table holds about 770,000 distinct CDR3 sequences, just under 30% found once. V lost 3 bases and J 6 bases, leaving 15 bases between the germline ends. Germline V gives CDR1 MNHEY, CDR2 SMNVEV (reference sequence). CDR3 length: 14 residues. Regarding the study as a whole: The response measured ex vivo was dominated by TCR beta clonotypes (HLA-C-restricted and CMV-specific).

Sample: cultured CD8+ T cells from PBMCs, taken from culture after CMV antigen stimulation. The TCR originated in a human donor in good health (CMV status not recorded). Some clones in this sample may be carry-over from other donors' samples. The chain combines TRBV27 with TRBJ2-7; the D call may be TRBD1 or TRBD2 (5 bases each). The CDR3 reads CASSFGTAILEQYF. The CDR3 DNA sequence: TGTGCCAGCAGTTTTGGGACGGCGATTCTCGAGCAGTACTTC.